The 20 T cell receptor beta chains given below trace back to one sample, sequenced in a study of T cell responses to AZD1222 COVID-19 vaccine (dated by TCRdb to the early 2020s). Libraries were constructed by the immunoSEQ multiplex PCR assay. TCRdb retrieved this table from immuneACCESS and kept in-frame rearrangements only. Not all clones are present; in checked studies, unresolved V genes account for under half, and no reason is known for the remainder. Recorded for this sample are some 140,000 clones; 90% of them occurred a single time. The ten largest clones represent approximately 17% of the sample. Per the publication, the time point label means: baseline before first vaccination. Sample: peripheral blood, taken on day 0 of AZD1222 vaccination. The receptors come from an adult in good health.

This chain links TRBV7-9 with TRBJ1-1, with D unresolved. Germline V CDR1 and CDR2: SEHNR, FQNEAQ (reference sequence). This CDR3 contains 13 residues. V gave up 5 bases and J gave up 5 bases, with 12 bases separating them. The CDR3 reads CASSRGRGTEAFF. In DNA, the CDR3 is TGTGCCAGCAGCCGCGGGAGAGGAACTGAAGCTTTCTTT.

This rearrangement joins TRBV7-3 to TRBJ1-3; the D is unclear. This CDR3 contains 14 residues. CDR1 is SGHTA, CDR2 FQGTGA, per germline. V was shortened by 2 bases and J by 1 base, with 6 bases between the two germline ends. The CDR3: CASSLGVSGNTIYF. CDR3 nucleotides: TGTGCCAGCAGCTTAGGAGTATCTGGAAACACCATATATTTT. The full variable domain, with the rest looked up from reference TRBV7-3 and TRBJ1-3, is GAGVSQTPSNKVTEKGKYVELRCDPISGHTALYWYRQSLGQGPEFLIYFQGTGAADDSGLPNDRFFAVRPEGSVSTLKIQRTERGDSAVYLCASSLGVSGNTIYFGEGSWLTVV.

DNA of the CDR3: TGTGCCAGCAGTTCCGGGGCGGCGCCCCATTACTACGAGCAGTACTTC. It translates to CASSSGAAPHYYEQYF. This chain connects TRBV28 to TRBJ2-7; perhaps D is TRBD1 or TRBD2 (5 bases each). From germline, CDR1 is MDHEN and CDR2 SYDVKM. The CDR3 is 16 amino acids. Trimming pared 4 bases from V and 3 bases from J, leaving 19 bases between. Supplemented by reference TRBV28 and TRBJ2-7, the full variable domain reads DVKVTQSSRYLVKRTGEKVFLECVQDMDHENMFWYRQDPGLGLRLIYFSYDVKMKEKGDIPEGYSVSREKKERFSLILESASTNQTSMYLCASSSGAAPHYYEQYFGPGTRLTVT.

The chain joins TRBV5-1 to TRBJ2-5; D not resolved. Trimming left V 1 base short and J 0 bases short, with 7 bases between. The CDR3 runs 14 residues. Germline-derived CDR1 and CDR2 are SGHRS and YFSETQ. The CDR3 DNA follows: TGCGCCAGCAGCTTGAAGGGTAACCAAGAGACCCAGTACTTC. It translates to CASSLKGNQETQYF.

The chain's CDR3 is CASSPEPTSGRVNRELFF. CDR3 bases: TGCGCCAGCAGTCCCGAACCCACTAGCGGGAGGGTCAACCGGGAGCTGTTTTTT. The J gene is TRBJ2-2, the V gene TRBV23-1; 13 bases align to TRBD2. TRBV23-1 has ORF status, its function being uncertain. After removal of 4 bases from V and 9 bases from J, the junction contained 14 bases not matched to a gene. The CDR3 is made up of 18 amino acids.

This rearrangement joins TRBV9 to TRBJ2-1; 9 nucleotides align to TRBD2. This CDR3 is built from 15 residues. The J segment lost 7 bases and the V segment lost 3 bases, leaving 8 bases of the junction unmatched. Germline-derived CDR1 and CDR2 are SGDLS and YYNGEE. CDR3 in amino acids: CASSALGREGNEQFF. The CDR3 nucleotides are TGTGCCAGCAGCGCCCTAGGGCGGGAGGGGAATGAGCAGTTCTTC.

The chain is built from TRBV2 and TRBJ1-2, with D uncertain. V was clipped by 7 bases and J by 3 bases, with 15 bases between them. CDR3 length: 14 residues. Germline CDR1 and CDR2: SNHLY and FYNNEI. CDR3 bases: TGTGCCAGCAAGCGGGCAGGCGGTGACTATGGCTACACCTTC. It encodes CASKRAGGDYGYTF.

This sequence joins TRBV2 and TRBJ2-4; tentatively, D is TRBD2 (6 bases). CDR1 is SNHLY, CDR2 FYNNEI, per germline. The V and J ends lost 3 bases and 7 bases respectively, with 13 bases between them. The CDR3 spans 14 residues. The CDR3 reads CASSDRLRGNIQYF. In nucleotides, the CDR3 is TGTGCCAGCAGTGACCGGCTTCGGGGGAACATTCAGTACTTC.

The V gene is TRBV12-3 or TRBV12-4, the J gene TRBJ1-4; 10 nucleotides match TRBD1. V was clipped by 5 bases and J by 17 bases; unmatched bases: 5. This CDR3 is built from 11 residues. The CDR3 DNA reads as TGTGCCAGCAGTAAGGACAGGGGGACTTTTTTT. Its protein product is CASSKDRGTFF.

J is TRBJ1-2 and V is TRBV5-4; tentative D call: TRBD1 (6 bases). Trimming removed 6 bases from V and 0 bases from J, with 12 bases in between. Germline CDR1 and CDR2: SGHNT and YYREEE (reference sequence). The CDR3 contains 14 residues. In DNA form, the CDR3 reads TGTGCCAGCACCGAAGGGGGGGCTAACTATGGCTACACCTTC. The encoded protein is CASTEGGANYGYTF.

This chain joins TRBV7-9 and TRBJ1-4, with 10 bases lining up with TRBD1. The CDR3 runs to 14 residues. V was pared by 5 bases and J by 4 bases, with 1 base of the junction left unmatched. Germline assignment: CDR1 SEHNR and CDR2 FQNEAQ (reference sequence). For the CDR3, the DNA is TGTGCCAGCAGCGGGACAGGGGATAATGAAAAACTGTTTTTT. This codes for CASSGTGDNEKLFF.

CDR3 sequence (DNA): TGTGCCAGCAGATTTACAGGGGGCGACGGCTACACCTTC. Its protein is CASRFTGGDGYTF. The V call is TRBV28, the J call TRBJ1-2; 9 positions match TRBD1. The V segment lost 6 bases and the J segment 8 bases; nucleotides outside the gene matches: 7. Germline CDR1 is MDHEN and CDR2 is SYDVKM. The CDR3 loop spans 13 amino acids.

This chain links TRBV30 with TRBJ1-5, with D maybe TRBD1 (5 bases). The V end lost 3 bases, the J end lost 0 bases, and 6 bases lay between the germline ends. The CDR3 covers 13 residues. Germline V lookup: CDR1 GTSNPN, CDR2 SVGIG (reference sequence). The CDR3 spells CAWRGDSNQPQHF. The CDR3 coding sequence is TGTGCCTGGAGGGGGGATAGCAATCAGCCCCAGCATTTT.

This clone has just a few counts. The chain uses TRBV4-3 and TRBJ1-6; D is unclear. Germline V gene data show CDR1 as LGHNA and CDR2 as YSLEER. V dropped 4 bases and J dropped 0 bases, with 7 bases sitting between them. The CDR3 is 15 amino acids. The CDR3 region has the DNA TGCGCCAGCAGCCCAAGCAGCTCCTATAATTCACCCCTCCACTTT. It specifies CASSPSSSYNSPLHF.

This chain joins TRBV12-3 or TRBV12-4 and TRBJ1-1, with D hard to call. V dropped 7 bases and J dropped 7 bases, with 16 bases sitting between them. The CDR3 is 13 amino acids. CDR3 DNA: TGTGCCAGCACCTTCAAGGACCTACGTGAAGCTTTCTTT. It encodes CASTFKDLREAFF.

The chain recombines TRBV6-2 or TRBV6-3 with TRBJ1-1; tentative D call: TRBD1 (5 bases). With 0 bases removed from V and 4 bases from J, the gap between germline ends came to 9 bases. The CDR3 sequence is 14 residues long. The germline gives CDR1 MNHEY, CDR2 SVGEGT. CDR3 coding DNA: TGTGCCAGCAGTTACTCTCCGGGACTCACTGAAGCTTTCTTT. This gives the protein CASSYSPGLTEAFF.

The rearrangement joins TRBV9 to TRBJ1-5; TRBD1 might be the D (6 bases). The CDR3 has 14 residues. V was pared by 4 bases and J by 6 bases, with 14 bases between. Looked up from germline, CDR1 is SGDLS and CDR2 is YYNGEE. For the CDR3, the DNA is TGTGCCAGCAGCCCAGGGGCAGAATCTCAGCCCCAGCATTTT. Its protein product is CASSPGAESQPQHF. Full variable domain (remainder filled in from reference TRBV9 and TRBJ1-5): DSGVTQTPKHLITATGQRVTLRCSPRSGDLSVYWYQQSLDQGLQFLIQYYNGEERAKGNILERFSAQQFPDLHSELNLSSLELGDSALYFCASSPGAESQPQHFGDGTRLSIL.

This chain joins TRBV29-1 and TRBJ1-1; D call uncertain. CDR3 length equals 12 residues. The V gene lost 7 bases and the J gene lost 1 base, with 10 bases spanning the gap. Germline-derived CDR1 and CDR2 are SQVTM and ANQGSEA. CDR3 DNA: TGCAGCGCCCGGACGGAGAACACTGAAGCTTTCTTT. Amino acids: CSARTENTEAFF.

This clone has just one count. The chain recombines TRBV11-2 with TRBJ1-2, with unresolved D. The CDR3 sequence is 14 residues long. The germline gives CDR1 SGHAT, CDR2 FQNNGV. The ends were cut back, 2 bases at V and 4 bases at J, with 11 bases in the middle. In nucleotides, the CDR3 is TGTGCCAGCAGCTTACTCGAGCAGACCTATGGCTACACCTTC. It is translated as CASSLLEQTYGYTF. Based on the CDR3 plus reference TRBV11-2 and TRBJ1-2, the full variable domain is EAGVAQSPRYKIIEKRQSVAFWCNPISGHATLYWYQQILGQGPKLLIQFQNNGVVDDSQLPKDRFSAERLKGVDSTLKIQPAKLEDSAVYLCASSLLEQTYGYTFGSGTRLTVV.

The gene calls are TRBV6-6 and TRBJ2-7, with TRBD2 as a possible D gene (6 bases). The CDR3 has 12 residues. Germline V gives CDR1 MNHNY, CDR2 SVGAGI (reference sequence). V lost 8 bases and J lost 4, with 12 bases in between. The CDR3 nucleotides read TGTGCCAGCCGGGACTCCCAATACGAGCAGTACTTC. Translating it yields CASRDSQYEQYF.